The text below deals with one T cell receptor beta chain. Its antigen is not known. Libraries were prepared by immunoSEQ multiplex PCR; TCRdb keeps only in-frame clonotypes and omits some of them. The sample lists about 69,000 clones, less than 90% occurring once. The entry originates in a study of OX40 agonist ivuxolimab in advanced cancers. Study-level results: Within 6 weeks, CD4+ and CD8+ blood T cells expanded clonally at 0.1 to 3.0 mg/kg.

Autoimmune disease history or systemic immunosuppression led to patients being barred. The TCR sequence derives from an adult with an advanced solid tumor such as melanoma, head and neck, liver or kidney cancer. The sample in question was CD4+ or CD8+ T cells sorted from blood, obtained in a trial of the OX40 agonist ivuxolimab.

The CDR3 here is CASSRGLAGATDTQYF. The CDR3 region has the DNA TGCGCCAGCAGCAGAGGACTAGCGGGAGCTACAGATACGCAGTATTTT. The V gene is TRBV5-1, the J gene TRBJ2-3; 13 nucleotides align to TRBD2. From germline, CDR1 is SGHRS and CDR2 YFSETQ. The CDR3 has 16 amino acids. V lost 4 bases, J lost 3 bases, and 5 bases stayed unmatched.